The entry that follows covers one TCR beta chain sequence. Its matching antigen is unknown. V was pared by 6 bases and J by 10 bases, with 10 bases of the junction left unmatched. The CDR3 sequence is 15 residues long. The germline gives CDR1 MNHNY, CDR2 SVGAGI (reference sequence). Both 60 Vbeta primers and 13 Jbeta primers went into the PCR. Repertoires were generated with immunoSEQ multiplex PCR, while TCRdb's copy carries only in-frame clones and drops some. The sample includes 95,000 to 100,000 clones, 76% of them seen just once. The data were obtained in a study of cytomegalovirus exposure and HLA in healthy donors. The study's findings and limits: Researchers reported that three CMV-associated chains were confirmed in vitro as CMV antigen-specific. A missense DCLRE1C variant was associated with V- and J-gene trimming of TCR beta chains in a later analysis, and an independent cohort replicated the association. Roughly uniform depth of sequencing across donors was assumed in presence/absence analyses.

The sample comprised PBMCs. This chain connects TRBV6-6 to TRBJ1-6, with 9 positions matching TRBD1. The clonotype originates from a man aged 40-50 years in good health and CMV-seronegative. The CDR3 nucleotides read TGTGCCAGCAGGGGCGGGACAGGGAATAGCTCACCCCTCCACTTT. Translating it yields CASRGGTGNSSPLHF.